What follows are 24 T cell receptor beta chains derived from one specimen sequenced in a study of cytomegalovirus exposure and HLA in healthy donors listed by TCRdb under 2017. Library method: the immunoSEQ multiplex PCR assay. A mixture of 60 forward primers for TCR Vbeta segments and 13 reverse primers for TCR Jbeta segments was used in the multiplex PCR. In TCRdb, the immuneACCESS table is reduced to in-frame sequences with V and J assigned. These tables do not hold every clone; where another copy was compared, an unresolved V gene accounts for under half, and the others remain unexplained. This sample lists about 120,000 clones; roughly 9% were detected once. Clones ranked in the top ten supply 3% of the sample. The sample taken for sequencing was PBMCs. The source is a young man in good health and CMV-seronegative.

This clone came up a few times. The junction differs from germline at one of its ends, possibly a read error. The rearrangement joins TRBV5-1 to TRBJ1-1; D remains unclear. The CDR3 contains 14 residues. Germline V gene data show CDR1 as SGHRS and CDR2 as YFSETQ. The CDR3 reads CAGSSSSGNTEAFF. DNA of the CDR3: TGCGCCGGCAGCTCCTCCTCCGGGAACACTGAAGCTTTCTTT. The full variable domain, rest sourced from reference TRBV5-1 and TRBJ1-1, is KAGVTQTPRYLIKTRGQQVTLSCSPISGHRSVSWYQQTPGQGLQFLFEYFSETQRNKGNFPGRFSGRQFSNSRSEMNVSTLELGDSALYLCAGSSSSGNTEAFFGQGTRLTVV.

The chain is built from TRBV10-1 and TRBJ2-2, with TRBD1 matching over 9 bases. The germline gives CDR1 WNHNN, CDR2 SYGVQD (reference sequence). The CDR3 is 16 residues long. The J segment lost 6 bases and the V segment lost 3 bases, leaving 8 bases of the junction unmatched. CDR3 sequence reads: CASSDPGTGKAGELFF. In DNA form, the CDR3 reads TGCGCCAGCAGTGACCCCGGGACAGGGAAGGCCGGGGAGCTGTTTTTT.

This chain's CDR3 is CASSQVSRGNYGYTF. CDR3 nucleotide sequence: TGTGCCAGCAGCCAAGTGAGTAGGGGAAACTATGGCTACACCTTC. The chain couples TRBV14 to TRBJ1-2, with D possibly TRBD1 on 5 matching bases. Trimming took off 1 base at V and 2 bases at J, with 11 bases between the two ends. Per germline, CDR1 SGHDN and CDR2 FVKESK. CDR3 length: 15 amino acids.

Only a few counts were recorded for this clone. The V gene is TRBV5-4, the J gene TRBJ1-2; possibly TRBD1 for D (6 bases). V shed 3 bases and J shed 3 bases, with 18 bases lying between them. Per germline, CDR1 SGHNT and CDR2 YYREEE (reference sequence). The CDR3 runs to 16 residues. In DNA form, the CDR3 reads TGTGCCAGCAGCTCCTCACTGGGTTGGGGGCACTATGGCTACACCTTC. Translating gives CASSSSLGWGHYGYTF.

This clone was detected a few times. The J gene is TRBJ2-1, the V gene TRBV5-1; 10 nucleotides agree with TRBD2. The CDR3 contains 20 residues. The germline CDR1 and CDR2 sequences are SGHRS and YFSETQ. V dropped 2 bases and J dropped 0; count of bases not matched to a gene: 14. As DNA, the CDR3 is TGCGCCAGCAGCTTATATACCGGGACTAGCGCCCGGAGCTCCTACAATGAGCAGTTCTTC. Translating gives CASSLYTGTSARSSYNEQFF.

The chain couples TRBV28 to TRBJ2-5; 8 bases are shared with TRBD2. Trimming cost V 2 bases and J 6 bases; bases outside gene matches: 8. Germline assignment: CDR1 MDHEN and CDR2 SYDVKM. The CDR3 is 15 amino acids. The CDR3 region has the DNA TGTGCCAGCAGTTTAGGCGGGGGGACCCCAAAGACCCAGTACTTC. Translation: CASSLGGGTPKTQYF.

A word on this clone: Other DNA sequences of this sample code for an identical CDR3. This chain joins TRBV29-1 and TRBJ2-2, with 10 bases identical to TRBD1. The V and J ends lost 7 bases and 5 bases, in that order; junction bases with no gene match: 10. The CDR3 consists of 15 residues. The V gene's germline CDR1 is SQVTM and CDR2 ANQGSEA. The CDR3 region is CSASPGTGVTGELFF. CDR3 nucleotides: TGCAGCGCGAGTCCCGGGACAGGGGTTACCGGGGAGCTGTTTTTT.

The chain couples TRBV2 to TRBJ2-4; 7 bases are a match to TRBD1. Germline-derived CDR1 and CDR2 are SNHLY and FYNNEI. The CDR3 totals 11 residues. Unmatched junction bases numbered 4, after V lost 5 bases and J lost 12 bases. CDR3 bases: TGTGCCAGCAGTAGGGGGCAGGATCAGTACTTC. This codes for CASSRGQDQYF.

J is TRBJ2-2 and V is TRBV30, with 9 bases matching TRBD2. Germline lookup yields CDR1 GTSNPN and CDR2 SVGIG (reference sequence). Trimming removed 4 bases from V and 4 bases from J; junction bases left unmatched: 4. CDR3 length equals 14 residues. CDR3 sequence: CAWMGSGSTGELFF. DNA of the CDR3: TGTGCCTGGATGGGTAGCGGGAGCACCGGGGAGCTGTTTTTT.

This clone was seen more than once but under ten times. The CDR3: CAWTPPGGYEQYF. CDR3 in DNA: TGTGCCTGGACTCCTCCCGGGGGCTACGAGCAGTACTTC. The gene calls are TRBV30 and TRBJ2-7, with D possibly TRBD2 on 6 matching bases. The ends were cut back, 4 bases at V and 3 bases at J, with 13 bases in the middle. Germline CDR1 reads GTSNPN; CDR2 reads SVGIG (reference sequence). The CDR3 consists of 13 residues. The whole variable domain, remainder taken from reference TRBV30 and TRBJ2-7, is SQTIHQWPATLVQPVGSPLSLECTVEGTSNPNLYWYRQAAGRGLQLLFYSVGIGQISSEVPQNLSASRPQDRQFILSSKKLLLSDSGFYLCAWTPPGGYEQYFGPGTRLTVT.

This clone was detected a few times. V is TRBV27 and J is TRBJ2-3; TRBD2 matches at 9 bases. Germline trimming cut 4 bases from V and 2 bases from J; bases unmatched to any gene: 10. The CDR3 has 17 amino acids. CDR1 MNHEY and CDR2 SMNVEV come from the germline V gene (reference sequence). In nucleotides, the CDR3 is TGTGCCAGCAGTTCCTTGGGACTAGCCGGTAACACAGATACGCAGTATTTT. It specifies CASSSLGLAGNTDTQYF.

The gene calls are TRBV2 and TRBJ2-3; D gene unclear. There are 12 residues in the CDR3. Germline-derived CDR1 and CDR2 are SNHLY and FYNNEI. V dropped 6 bases and J dropped 5 bases, with 9 bases sitting between them. CDR3 amino acids: CASSRARDTQYF. DNA of the CDR3: TGTGCCAGCAGCCGCGCTAGAGATACGCAGTATTTT.

This chain links TRBV2 with TRBJ1-4, with 8 bases identical to TRBD1. With 5 bases clipped from V and 0 bases from J, the junction kept 5 bases outside the gene matches. Germline V gives CDR1 SNHLY, CDR2 FYNNEI. The CDR3 totals 16 residues. CDR3 nucleotide sequence: TGTGCCAGCAGTAGGGACAGGACAACAACTAATGAAAAACTGTTTTTT. As protein: CASSRDRTTTNEKLFF.

This clone has only a few counts. The CDR3 region is CASRDPSPREDYGYTF. In DNA form, the CDR3 reads TGTGCCAGCAGAGACCCCTCGCCCCGAGAGGACTATGGCTACACCTTC. The V call is TRBV7-9, the J call TRBJ1-2, with D hard to call. Germline assignment: CDR1 SEHNR and CDR2 FQNEAQ (reference sequence). V shed 6 bases and J shed 3 bases, with 20 bases lying between them. The CDR3 has 16 residues.

V is TRBV30 and J is TRBJ2-7; tentatively, D is TRBD2 (7 bases). Germline-derived CDR1 and CDR2 are GTSNPN and SVGIG (reference sequence). Trimming took off 1 base at V and 0 bases at J, with 10 bases between the two ends. The CDR3 is 14 residues long. The CDR3 bases are TGTGCCTGGAGTGGAGGGGGGGACTCCTACGAGCAGTACTTC. This sequence encodes CAWSGGGDSYEQYF.

The sample holds a few counts of this clone. The gene calls are TRBV6-5 and TRBJ1-1, with TRBD1 as a possible D gene (5 bases). Trimming took 5 bases from V and 1 from J, leaving 11 bases between them. Germline lookup yields CDR1 MNHEY and CDR2 SVGAGI. This CDR3 has 14 amino acids. The CDR3 nucleotides read TGTGCCAGCAGTGCCCGACAGTCGAACACTGAAGCTTTCTTT. This sequence encodes CASSARQSNTEAFF.

There are a few counts of this clone. This sequence joins TRBV18 and TRBJ2-2; TRBD1 matches at 8 bases. CDR3 length equals 14 residues. V dropped 3 bases and J dropped 6; count of bases not matched to a gene: 3. Per the germline V gene, CDR1 is KGHSH and CDR2 is LQKENI. CDR3 nucleotides: TGTGCCAGCTCACCCCCGGACAGGGCCGGGGAGCTGTTTTTT. It yields the protein CASSPPDRAGELFF.

The rearrangement uses TRBV30 and TRBJ1-5; possible D gene TRBD1, 5 bases. The CDR3 sequence is 13 residues long. Per the germline V gene, CDR1 is GTSNPN and CDR2 is SVGIG (reference sequence). Trimming removed 4 bases at V and 7 bases at J, with 14 bases between. CDR3 nucleotides: TGTGCCTGGATGGGCAGGGAGGGGCAGCCCCAGCATTTT. This sequence encodes CAWMGREGQPQHF.

This clone came up a few times. The chain links TRBV19 to TRBJ1-5; 9 nucleotides line up with TRBD1. Trimming removed 5 bases from V and 0 bases from J; junction bases left unmatched: 2. The CDR3 extends over 15 amino acids. Per the germline V gene, CDR1 is LNHDA and CDR2 is SQIVND (reference sequence). CDR3: CASSLQGASNQPQHF. The CDR3 nucleotides read TGTGCCAGTAGTTTACAGGGGGCTAGCAATCAGCCCCAGCATTTT. The full variable domain, completed using reference TRBV19 and TRBJ1-5, is DGGITQSPKYLFRKEGQNVTLSCEQNLNHDAMYWYRQDPGQGLRLIYYSQIVNDFQKGDIAEGYSVSREKKESFPLTVTSAQKNPTAFYLCASSLQGASNQPQHFGDGTRLSIL.

This clone has more than one count but fewer than ten. The chain joins TRBV28 to TRBJ2-1; 7 bases fit TRBD1. V trimming: 3 bases; J trimming: 15 bases; junction bases outside the gene matches: 11. CDR1 MDHEN and CDR2 SYDVKM come from the germline V gene. CDR3 size: 13 residues. CDR3 sequence (DNA): TGTGCCAGCAGTTTTCCCGGACAGGAGGAACGGTTCTTC. Translating gives CASSFPGQEERFF. Supplemented by reference TRBV28 and TRBJ2-1, the full variable domain reads DVKVTQSSRYLVKRTGEKVFLECVQDMDHENMFWYRQDPGLGLRLIYFSYDVKMKEKGDIPEGYSVSREKKERFSLILESASTNQTSMYLCASSFPGQEERFFGPGTRLTVL.

This chain links TRBV7-9 with TRBJ1-2; weak D call: TRBD1 (6 bases). V was trimmed by 4 bases and J by 8 bases, leaving 20 bases between them. CDR3 length equals 15 residues. CDR1 is SEHNR and CDR2 is FQNEAQ in the germline V gene (reference sequence). The CDR3 here is CASSSTRGPLEGYTF. The CDR3 DNA is TGTGCCAGCAGCTCTACGCGGGGGCCCCTAGAGGGCTACACCTTC.

This clone has only a few counts. The V gene is TRBV7-2, the J gene TRBJ2-5; tentative D call: TRBD1 (5 bases). Germline lookup yields CDR1 SGHTA and CDR2 FQGNSA. V lost 0 bases and J 5 bases, leaving 13 bases between the germline ends. The CDR3 runs 15 residues. The CDR3 loop is CASSLALGAVETQYF. CDR3 coding DNA: TGTGCCAGCAGCTTAGCATTAGGGGCCGTGGAGACCCAGTACTTC.

The chain joins TRBV10-3 to TRBJ2-3; the match to TRBD2 covers 7 bases. Germline V gives CDR1 ENHRY, CDR2 SYGVKD. J lost 5 bases, V lost 8 bases, and 10 bases had no gene match. This CDR3 region has 14 residues. CDR3 DNA: TGTGCCATCGGGGGGGGTTTTAGCGGAGATACGCAGTATTTT. It encodes CAIGGGFSGDTQYF.

The CDR3 sequence is CASRQDRAADTQYF. CDR3 DNA sequence: TGTGCCAGTAGACAGGACAGGGCGGCAGATACGCAGTATTTT. The rearrangement joins TRBV19 to TRBJ2-3, with TRBD1 matching over 8 bases. CDR1 is LNHDA and CDR2 is SQIVND in the germline V gene (reference sequence). The CDR3 covers 14 residues. V lost 6 bases, J lost 4 bases, and 6 bases stayed unmatched.